This is a list of T cell receptor beta chains from one sample in a study of response to subunit inactivated influenza vaccine. Using its own MiXCR run on the RT-PCR reads, TCRdb lists one record per CDR3 protein. The sample consists of 450,000 to 600,000 distinct CDR3 sequences, roughly 7.6% of them appearing once. The sample here was PBMCs from blood, taken roughly 24 months after vaccination. These receptors were collected from a man aged 45-69 years who received an inactivated influenza vaccine. Each CDR3 is given with its conserved first and last residue. The D gene is left open where the match is weak. Some rows mark clone size as missing; the rest say once, few, many or name a class of expanded clone.

abundance: few; j_gene: TRBJ1-6; d_gene: .; v_gene: TRBV12-3/TRBV12-4; CDR3aa: CASSRESSYNSPLHF; CDR3nt: TGTGCCAGCAGTCGGGAAAGCTCCTATAATTCACCCCTCCACTTT
abundance: .; j_gene: TRBJ2-3; d_gene: TRBD2; v_gene: TRBV9; CDR3aa: CASSVSLAGGGTDTQYF; CDR3nt: TGTGCCAGCAGCGTAAGTCTAGCGGGGGGGGGCACAGATACGCAGTATTTT
abundance: many; j_gene: TRBJ2-1; d_gene: .; v_gene: TRBV11-2; CDR3aa: CASSSYGTGVDNEQFF; CDR3nt: TGTGCCAGCAGCTCATATGGGACGGGCGTGGACAATGAGCAGTTCTTC
abundance: .; j_gene: TRBJ1-2; d_gene: .; v_gene: TRBV3-1; CDR3aa: CASSQDGRAYGYTF; CDR3nt: TGTGCCAGCAGCCAAGACGGGAGAGCCTATGGCTACACCTTC
abundance: many; j_gene: TRBJ1-2; d_gene: .; v_gene: TRBV6-5; CDR3aa: CASSYSMGAQNGYTF; CDR3nt: TGTGCCAGCAGTTACTCGATGGGGGCGCAAAATGGCTACACCTTC
abundance: .; j_gene: TRBJ1-6; d_gene: .; v_gene: TRBV7-9; CDR3aa: CASSSADAGNSPLHF; CDR3nt: TGTGCCAGCAGCTCCGCGGACGCGGGAAATTCACCCCTCCACTTT
abundance: many; j_gene: TRBJ2-7; d_gene: TRBD1; v_gene: TRBV12-3/TRBV12-4; CDR3aa: CASSLGRRMFGTGPPRSSYEQYF; CDR3nt: TGTGCCAGCAGTTTAGGCCGACGAATGTTTGGGACAGGGCCACCAAGGAGCTCCTACGAGCAGTACTTC
abundance: few; j_gene: TRBJ2-1; d_gene: TRBD2; v_gene: TRBV10-3; CDR3aa: CAIRRLAGVQDEQFF; CDR3nt: TGTGCCATCAGGCGACTAGCGGGAGTTCAAGATGAGCAGTTCTTC
abundance: many; j_gene: TRBJ1-5; d_gene: .; v_gene: TRBV12-3/TRBV12-4; CDR3aa: CASTTGLWGNQPQHF; CDR3nt: TGTGCCAGCACCACTGGTTTATGGGGCAATCAGCCCCAGCATTTT
abundance: few; j_gene: TRBJ2-3; d_gene: TRBD2; v_gene: TRBV9; CDR3aa: CASSVVPSGSGLVDTQYF; CDR3nt: TGTGCCAGCAGCGTAGTCCCTAGCGGGAGTGGTCTCGTGGATACGCAGTATTTT
abundance: .; j_gene: TRBJ2-7; d_gene: TRBD2; v_gene: TRBV3-1; CDR3aa: CASSLTSGSNNEQYF; CDR3nt: TGTGCCAGCAGCCTGACTAGCGGGAGTAACAACGAGCAGTACTTC
abundance: .; j_gene: TRBJ1-2; d_gene: TRBD1; v_gene: TRBV5-1; CDR3aa: CASSWTGTSNYGYTF; CDR3nt: TGCGCCAGCAGCTGGACAGGGACCTCTAACTATGGCTACACCTTC
abundance: many; j_gene: TRBJ1-1; d_gene: .; v_gene: TRBV12-3/TRBV12-4; CDR3aa: CASSPAHTEAFF; CDR3nt: TGTGCCAGCAGTCCCGCGCACACTGAAGCTTTCTTT
abundance: few; j_gene: TRBJ1-2; d_gene: .; v_gene: TRBV4-1; CDR3aa: CASSQDRRRGVYGYTF; CDR3nt: TGCGCCAGCAGCCAAGATCGCCGGCGGGGCGTCTATGGCTACACCTTC
abundance: few; j_gene: TRBJ2-4; d_gene: TRBD2; v_gene: TRBV7-2; CDR3aa: CASSLVPSGDGIQYF; CDR3nt: TGTGCCAGCAGCTTAGTCCCTAGCGGGGATGGCATTCAGTACTTC
abundance: .; j_gene: TRBJ2-5; d_gene: .; v_gene: TRBV20-1; CDR3aa: CSALDGEATQYF; CDR3nt: TGCAGTGCTTTGGACGGGGAGGCGACCCAGTACTTC
abundance: .; j_gene: TRBJ2-7; d_gene: .; v_gene: TRBV10-3; CDR3aa: CATTRDLGEQYF; CDR3nt: TGTGCCACCACACGGGACTTGGGGGAGCAGTACTTC
abundance: few; j_gene: TRBJ2-7; d_gene: TRBD2; v_gene: TRBV27; CDR3aa: CASSLSQTSGQYF; CDR3nt: TGTGCCAGCAGTCTCTCTCAGACTAGCGGCCAGTACTTC
abundance: few; j_gene: TRBJ2-7; d_gene: .; v_gene: TRBV6-1; CDR3aa: CASGHNEQYF; CDR3nt: TGTGCCAGCGGTCACAACGAGCAGTACTTC
abundance: many; j_gene: TRBJ2-1; d_gene: .; v_gene: TRBV3-1; CDR3aa: CASSQDLGLSYNEQFF; CDR3nt: TGTGCCAGCAGCCAAGATCTCGGACTCTCGTACAATGAGCAGTTCTTC
abundance: many; j_gene: TRBJ2-7; d_gene: .; v_gene: TRBV5-1; CDR3aa: CASSLDPTGAYEQYF; CDR3nt: TGCGCCAGCAGCTTGGACCCTACGGGAGCCTACGAGCAGTACTTC